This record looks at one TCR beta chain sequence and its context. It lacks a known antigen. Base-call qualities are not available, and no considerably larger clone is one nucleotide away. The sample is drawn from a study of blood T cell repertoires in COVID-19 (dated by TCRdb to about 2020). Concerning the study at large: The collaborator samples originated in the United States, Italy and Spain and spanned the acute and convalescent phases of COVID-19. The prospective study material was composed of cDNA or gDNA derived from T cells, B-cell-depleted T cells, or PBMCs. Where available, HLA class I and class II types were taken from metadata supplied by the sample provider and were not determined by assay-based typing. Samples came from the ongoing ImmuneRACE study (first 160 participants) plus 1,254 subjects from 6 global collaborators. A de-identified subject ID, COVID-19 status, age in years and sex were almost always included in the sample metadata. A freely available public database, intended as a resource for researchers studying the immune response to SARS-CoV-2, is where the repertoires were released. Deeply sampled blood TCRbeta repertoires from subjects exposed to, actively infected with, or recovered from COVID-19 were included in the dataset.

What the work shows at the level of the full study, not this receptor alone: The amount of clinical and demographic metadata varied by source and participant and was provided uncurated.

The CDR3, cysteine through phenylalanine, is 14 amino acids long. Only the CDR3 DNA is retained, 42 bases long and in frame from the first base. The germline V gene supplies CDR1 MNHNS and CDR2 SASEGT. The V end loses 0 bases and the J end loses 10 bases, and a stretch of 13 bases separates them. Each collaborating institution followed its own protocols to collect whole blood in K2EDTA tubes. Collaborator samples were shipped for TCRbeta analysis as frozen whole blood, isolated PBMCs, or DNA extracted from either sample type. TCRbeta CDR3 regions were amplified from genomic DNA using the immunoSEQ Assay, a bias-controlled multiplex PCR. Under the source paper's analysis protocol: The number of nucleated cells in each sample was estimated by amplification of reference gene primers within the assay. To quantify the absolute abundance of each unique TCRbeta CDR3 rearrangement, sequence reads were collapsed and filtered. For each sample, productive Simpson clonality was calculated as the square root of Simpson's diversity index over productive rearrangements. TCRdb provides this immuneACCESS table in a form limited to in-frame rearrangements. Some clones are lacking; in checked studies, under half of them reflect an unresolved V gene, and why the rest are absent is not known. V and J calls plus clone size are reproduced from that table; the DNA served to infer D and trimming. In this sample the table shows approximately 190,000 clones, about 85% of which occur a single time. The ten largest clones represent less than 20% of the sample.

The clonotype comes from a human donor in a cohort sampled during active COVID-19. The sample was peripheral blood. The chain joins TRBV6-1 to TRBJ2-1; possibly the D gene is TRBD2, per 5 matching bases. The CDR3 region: CASSEAWAGGEQFF. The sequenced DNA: TGTGCCAGCAGTGAAGCATGGGCGGGTGGCGAGCAGTTCTTC.